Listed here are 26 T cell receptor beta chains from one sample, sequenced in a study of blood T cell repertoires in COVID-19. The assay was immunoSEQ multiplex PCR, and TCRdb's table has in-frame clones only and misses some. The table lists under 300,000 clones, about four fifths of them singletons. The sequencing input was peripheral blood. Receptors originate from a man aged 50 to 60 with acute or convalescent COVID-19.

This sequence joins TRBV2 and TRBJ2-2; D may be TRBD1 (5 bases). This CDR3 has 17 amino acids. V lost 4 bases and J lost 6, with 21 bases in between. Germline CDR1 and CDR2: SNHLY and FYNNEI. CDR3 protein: CASSVLGQGNPPGELFF. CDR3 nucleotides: TGTGCCAGCAGTGTGTTGGGGCAGGGAAACCCCCCCGGGGAGCTGTTTTTT.

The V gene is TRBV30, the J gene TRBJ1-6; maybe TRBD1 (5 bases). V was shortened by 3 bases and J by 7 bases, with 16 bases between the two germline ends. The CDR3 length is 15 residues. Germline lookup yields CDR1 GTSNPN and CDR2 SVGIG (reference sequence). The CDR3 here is CAWRIPGLNNSPLHF. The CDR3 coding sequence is TGTGCCTGGAGGATCCCGGGACTGAACAATTCACCCCTCCACTTT.

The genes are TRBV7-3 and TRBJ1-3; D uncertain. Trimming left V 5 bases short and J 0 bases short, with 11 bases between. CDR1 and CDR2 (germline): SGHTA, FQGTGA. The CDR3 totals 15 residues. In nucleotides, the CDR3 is TGTGCCAGCAGCCCTGGCCGAAGCTCTGGAAACACCATATATTTT. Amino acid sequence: CASSPGRSSGNTIYF.

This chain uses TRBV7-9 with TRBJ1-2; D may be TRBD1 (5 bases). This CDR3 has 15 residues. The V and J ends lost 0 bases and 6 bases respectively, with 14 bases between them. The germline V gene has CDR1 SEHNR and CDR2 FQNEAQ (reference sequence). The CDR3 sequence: CASSLAARVENGYTF. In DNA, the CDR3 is TGTGCCAGCAGCTTAGCCGCCAGGGTTGAGAATGGCTACACCTTC.

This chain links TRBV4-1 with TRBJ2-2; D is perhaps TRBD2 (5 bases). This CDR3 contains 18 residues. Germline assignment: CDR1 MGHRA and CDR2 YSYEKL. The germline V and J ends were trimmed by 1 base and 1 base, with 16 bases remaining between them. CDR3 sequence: CASSQAGGLVLNTGELFF. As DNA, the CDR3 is TGCGCCAGCAGCCAAGCGGGCGGGTTAGTCTTGAACACCGGGGAGCTGTTTTTT.

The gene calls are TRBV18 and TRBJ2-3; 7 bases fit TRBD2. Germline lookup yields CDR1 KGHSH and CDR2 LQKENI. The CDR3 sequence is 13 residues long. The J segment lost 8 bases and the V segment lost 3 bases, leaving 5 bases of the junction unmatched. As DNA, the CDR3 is TGTGCCAGCTCACCCGGAGCGGGGATTACGCAGTATTTT. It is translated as CASSPGAGITQYF.

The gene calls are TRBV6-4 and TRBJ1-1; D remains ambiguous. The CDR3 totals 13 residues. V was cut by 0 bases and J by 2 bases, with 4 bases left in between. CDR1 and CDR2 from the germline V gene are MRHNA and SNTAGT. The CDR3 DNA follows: TGTGCCAGCAGTGACTCCGGTAACACTGAAGCTTTCTTT. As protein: CASSDSGNTEAFF.

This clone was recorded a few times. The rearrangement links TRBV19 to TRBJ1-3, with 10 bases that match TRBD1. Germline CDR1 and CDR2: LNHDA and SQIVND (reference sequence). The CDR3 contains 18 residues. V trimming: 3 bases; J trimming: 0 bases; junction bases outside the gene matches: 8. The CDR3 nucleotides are TGTGCCAGTAGTATTATGAGGGACAGGGGCAGCTCTGGAAACACCATATATTTT. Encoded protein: CASSIMRDRGSSGNTIYF.

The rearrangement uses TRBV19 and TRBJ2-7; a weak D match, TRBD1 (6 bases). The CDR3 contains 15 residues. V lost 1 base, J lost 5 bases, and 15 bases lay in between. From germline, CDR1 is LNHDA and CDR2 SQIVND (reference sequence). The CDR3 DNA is TGTGCCAGTAGTATAGGGCCAGGGGAACGGCACGAGCAGTACTTC. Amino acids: CASSIGPGERHEQYF.

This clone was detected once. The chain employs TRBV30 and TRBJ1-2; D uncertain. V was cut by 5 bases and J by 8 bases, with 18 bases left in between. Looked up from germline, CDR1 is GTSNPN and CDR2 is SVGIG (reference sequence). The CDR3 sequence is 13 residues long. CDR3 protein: CAWLKRGKQGYTF. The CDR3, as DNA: TGTGCCTGGCTCAAGAGAGGAAAACAAGGCTACACCTTC.

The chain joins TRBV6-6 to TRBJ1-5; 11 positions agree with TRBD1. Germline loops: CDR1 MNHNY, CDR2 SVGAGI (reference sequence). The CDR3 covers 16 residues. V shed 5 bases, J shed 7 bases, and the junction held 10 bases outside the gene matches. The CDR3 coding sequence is TGTGCCAGCAGTAAAGGGACAGGGGGGTCCCCCCAGCCCCAGCATTTT. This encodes CASSKGTGGSPQPQHF.

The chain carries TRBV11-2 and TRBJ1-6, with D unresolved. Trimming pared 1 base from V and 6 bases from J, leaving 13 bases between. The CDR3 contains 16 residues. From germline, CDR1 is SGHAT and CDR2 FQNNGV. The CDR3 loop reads CASSLVVSSPNSPLHF. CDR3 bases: TGTGCCAGCAGCTTAGTCGTCAGTTCCCCTAATTCACCCCTCCACTTT.

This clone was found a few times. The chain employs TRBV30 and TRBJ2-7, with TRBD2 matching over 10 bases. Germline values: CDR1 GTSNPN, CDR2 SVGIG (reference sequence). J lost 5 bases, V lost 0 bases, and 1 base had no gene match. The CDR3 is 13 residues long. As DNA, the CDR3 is TGTGCCTGGAGTGTAGGACTAGCGGACGAGCAGTACTTC. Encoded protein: CAWSVGLADEQYF.

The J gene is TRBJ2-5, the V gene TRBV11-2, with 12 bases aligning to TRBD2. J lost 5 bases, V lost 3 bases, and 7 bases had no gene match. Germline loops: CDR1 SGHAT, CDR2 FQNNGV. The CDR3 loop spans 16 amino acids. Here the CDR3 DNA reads TGTGCCAGCAGCTTGGCAAGACTAGCGGGGGTGGAGACCCAGTACTTC. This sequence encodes CASSLARLAGVETQYF.

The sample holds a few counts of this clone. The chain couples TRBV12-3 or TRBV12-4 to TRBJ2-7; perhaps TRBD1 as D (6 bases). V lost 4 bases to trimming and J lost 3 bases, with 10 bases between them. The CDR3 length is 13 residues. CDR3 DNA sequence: TGTGCCAGCAGTTACAGGGTGGGCTACGAGCAGTACTTC. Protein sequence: CASSYRVGYEQYF.

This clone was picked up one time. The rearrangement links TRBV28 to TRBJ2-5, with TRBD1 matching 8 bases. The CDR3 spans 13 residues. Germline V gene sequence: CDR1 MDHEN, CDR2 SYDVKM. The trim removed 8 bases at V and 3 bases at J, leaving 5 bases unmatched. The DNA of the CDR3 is TGTGCCAGCCATTCGACAGGGGAAGAGACCCAGTACTTC. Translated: CASHSTGEETQYF.

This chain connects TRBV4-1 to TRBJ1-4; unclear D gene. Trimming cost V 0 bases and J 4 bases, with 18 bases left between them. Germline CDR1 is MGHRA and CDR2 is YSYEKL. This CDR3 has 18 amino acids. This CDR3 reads CASSQDHVGSPHNEKLFF. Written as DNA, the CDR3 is TGCGCCAGCAGCCAAGACCACGTCGGGAGTCCTCATAATGAAAAACTGTTTTTT.

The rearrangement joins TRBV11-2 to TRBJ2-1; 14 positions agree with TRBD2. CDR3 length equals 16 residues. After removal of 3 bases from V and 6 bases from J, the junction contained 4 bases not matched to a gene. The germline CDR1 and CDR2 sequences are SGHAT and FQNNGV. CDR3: CASSLTSGRAVNEQFF. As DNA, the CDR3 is TGTGCCAGCAGCTTGACTAGCGGGAGGGCCGTCAATGAGCAGTTCTTC.

The CDR3 DNA follows: TGTGCCAGCAGTTTTAGGACAGACGGTTCGCAGTACTTC. It specifies CASSFRTDGSQYF. This rearrangement joins TRBV12-3 or TRBV12-4 to TRBJ2-7, with D possibly TRBD1 on 6 matching bases. V was shortened by 3 bases and J by 9 bases, with 15 bases between the two germline ends. The CDR3 spans 13 residues.

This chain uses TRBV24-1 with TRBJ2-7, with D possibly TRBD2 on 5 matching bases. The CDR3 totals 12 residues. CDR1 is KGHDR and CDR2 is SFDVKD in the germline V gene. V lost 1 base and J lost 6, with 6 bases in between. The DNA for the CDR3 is TGTGCCACCAGTGATTTAGGGAGCGAGCAGTACTTC. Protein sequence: CATSDLGSEQYF.

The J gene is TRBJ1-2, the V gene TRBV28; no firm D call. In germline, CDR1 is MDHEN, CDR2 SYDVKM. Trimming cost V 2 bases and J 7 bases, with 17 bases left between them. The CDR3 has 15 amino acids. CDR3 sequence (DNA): TGTGCCAGCAGTTTAATCCGGCGGGCCAGAGGTGGCTACACCTTC. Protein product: CASSLIRRARGGYTF.

CDR3 loop: CAATGTGLTGELFF. The DNA for the CDR3 is TGTGCAGCGACCGGGACAGGATTAACCGGGGAGCTGTTTTTT. The chain uses TRBV6-5 and TRBJ2-2, with 8 bases aligning to TRBD1. Looked up from germline, CDR1 is MNHEY and CDR2 is SVGAGI. The CDR3 contains 14 residues.

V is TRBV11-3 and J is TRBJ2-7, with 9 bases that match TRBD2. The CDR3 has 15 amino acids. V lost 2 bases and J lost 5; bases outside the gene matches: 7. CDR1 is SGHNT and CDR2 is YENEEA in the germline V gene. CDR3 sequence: CASSLYSGGMNEQYF. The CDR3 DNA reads TGTGCCAGCAGCTTATATAGCGGGGGAATGAACGAGCAGTACTTC.

CDR3 nucleotides: TGTGCCAGCAGCGTAGGTAGCGGGGGCCACAATGAGCAGTTCTTC. This translates into CASSVGSGGHNEQFF. V gene TRBV9 combines with J gene TRBJ2-1, with 9 bases identical to TRBD2. CDR1 and CDR2 (germline): SGDLS, YYNGEE. This CDR3 contains 15 residues. V lost 0 bases, J lost 5 bases, and 3 bases stayed unmatched.

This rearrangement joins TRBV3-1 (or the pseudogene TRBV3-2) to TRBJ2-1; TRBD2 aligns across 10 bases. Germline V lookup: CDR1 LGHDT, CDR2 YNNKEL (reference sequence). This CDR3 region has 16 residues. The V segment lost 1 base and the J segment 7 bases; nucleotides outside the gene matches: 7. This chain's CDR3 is CASSQGRSGGANEQFF. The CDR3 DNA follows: TGTGCCAGCAGCCAAGGAAGAAGCGGGGGGGCGAATGAGCAGTTCTTC.

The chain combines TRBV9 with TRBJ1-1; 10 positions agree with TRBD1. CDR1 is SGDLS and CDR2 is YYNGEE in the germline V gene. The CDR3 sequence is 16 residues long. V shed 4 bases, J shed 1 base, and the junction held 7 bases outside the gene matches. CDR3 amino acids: CASSFSRDRGNTEAFF. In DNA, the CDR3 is TGTGCCAGCAGCTTCTCACGGGACAGGGGGAACACTGAAGCTTTCTTT.